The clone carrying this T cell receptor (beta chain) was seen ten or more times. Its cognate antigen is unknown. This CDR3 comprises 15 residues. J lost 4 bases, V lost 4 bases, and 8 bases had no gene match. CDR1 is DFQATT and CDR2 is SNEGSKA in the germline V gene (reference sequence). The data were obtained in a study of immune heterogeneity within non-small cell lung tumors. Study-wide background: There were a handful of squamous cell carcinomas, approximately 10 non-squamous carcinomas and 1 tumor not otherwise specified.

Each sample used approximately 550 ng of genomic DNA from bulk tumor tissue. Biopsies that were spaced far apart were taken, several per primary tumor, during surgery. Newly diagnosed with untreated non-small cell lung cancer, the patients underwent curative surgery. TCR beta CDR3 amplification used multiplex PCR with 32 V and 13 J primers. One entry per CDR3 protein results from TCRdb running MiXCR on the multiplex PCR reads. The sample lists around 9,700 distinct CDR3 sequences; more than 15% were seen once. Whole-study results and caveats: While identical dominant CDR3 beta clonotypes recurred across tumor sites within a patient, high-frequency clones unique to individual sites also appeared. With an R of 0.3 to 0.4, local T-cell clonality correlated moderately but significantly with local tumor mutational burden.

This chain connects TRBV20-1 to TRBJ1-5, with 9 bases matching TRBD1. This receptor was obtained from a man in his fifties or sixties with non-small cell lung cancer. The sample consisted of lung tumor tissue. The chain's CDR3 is CSAIGLGTGNQPQHF. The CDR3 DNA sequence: TGCAGTGCTATAGGTCTCGGGACAGGGAATCAGCCCCAGCATTTT.